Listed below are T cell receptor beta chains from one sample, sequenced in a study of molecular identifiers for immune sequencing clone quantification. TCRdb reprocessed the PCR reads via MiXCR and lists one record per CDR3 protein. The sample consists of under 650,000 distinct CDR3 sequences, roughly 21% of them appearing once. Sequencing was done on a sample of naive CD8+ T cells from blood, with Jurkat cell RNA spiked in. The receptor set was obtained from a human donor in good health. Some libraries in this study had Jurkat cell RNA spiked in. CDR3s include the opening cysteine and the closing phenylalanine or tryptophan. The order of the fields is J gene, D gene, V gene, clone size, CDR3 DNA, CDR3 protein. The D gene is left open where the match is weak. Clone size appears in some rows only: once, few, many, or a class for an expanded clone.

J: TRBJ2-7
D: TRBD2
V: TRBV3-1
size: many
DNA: TGTGCCAGCAGCCACGGTCCGGGAGGTTCCTACGAGCAGTACTTC
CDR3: CASSHGPGGSYEQYF

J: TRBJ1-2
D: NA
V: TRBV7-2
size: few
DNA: TGTGCCAGCAGCTTTCACAGGAAGGCGGGCTATGGCTACACCTTC
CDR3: CASSFHRKAGYGYTF

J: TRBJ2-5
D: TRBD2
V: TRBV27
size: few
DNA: TGTGCCAGCAGTTACGAGCGGGGGGAAGAGACCCAGTACTTC
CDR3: CASSYERGEETQYF

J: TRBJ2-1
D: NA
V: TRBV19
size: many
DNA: TGTGCCAGTAGCCCGGGACCCCTCAATGAGCAGTTCTTC
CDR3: CASSPGPLNEQFF

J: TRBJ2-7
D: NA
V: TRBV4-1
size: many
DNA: TGCGCCAGCAGCCAAGTGGGCCCTAACTACGAGCAGTACTTC
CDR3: CASSQVGPNYEQYF

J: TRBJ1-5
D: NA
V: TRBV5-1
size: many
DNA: TGCGCCAGCAGCTTCGAAGGGAGCAATCAGCCCCAGCATTTT
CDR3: CASSFEGSNQPQHF

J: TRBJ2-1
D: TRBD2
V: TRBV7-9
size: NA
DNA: TGTGCCAGCCCCGGGCCGGGGGGACTAGCGGGAGTTGGCGATGAGCAGTTCTTC
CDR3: CASPGPGGLAGVGDEQFF

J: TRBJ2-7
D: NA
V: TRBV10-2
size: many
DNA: TGCGCCAGCAGTCGTGAACTCTACGAGCAGTACTTC
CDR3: CASSRELYEQYF

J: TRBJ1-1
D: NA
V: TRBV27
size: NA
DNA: TGTGCCAGCAGTTCCCCAGGGCAGCCTGAAGCTTTCTTT
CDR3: CASSSPGQPEAFF

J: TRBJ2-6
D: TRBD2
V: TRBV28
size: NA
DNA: TGTGCCAGCAGTTTATACCTAGCGGGAACCTCTGGGGCCAACGTCCTGACTTTC
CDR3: CASSLYLAGTSGANVLTF

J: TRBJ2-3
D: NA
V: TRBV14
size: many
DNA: TGTGCCAGCAGCCTATTCTTTACAGATACGCAGTATTTT
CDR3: CASSLFFTDTQYF

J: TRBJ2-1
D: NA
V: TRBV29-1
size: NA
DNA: TGCAGCGTTGAGAATAGCGGTCACAATGAGCAGTTCTTC
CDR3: CSVENSGHNEQFF

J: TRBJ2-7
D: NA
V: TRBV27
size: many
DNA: TGTGCCAGCACGAGATCAGGAGGGACCTATCCCTCCTACGAGCAGTACTTC
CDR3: CASTRSGGTYPSYEQYF

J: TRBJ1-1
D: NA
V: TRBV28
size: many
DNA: TGTGCCACAACAGAGCTGAACACTGAAGCTTTCTTT
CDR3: CATTELNTEAFF

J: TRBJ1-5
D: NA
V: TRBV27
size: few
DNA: TGTGCCAGCAGCCCCCTCCATCGGGGGCGAGGAAGCAATCAGCCCCAGCATTTT
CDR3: CASSPLHRGRGSNQPQHF